This entry concerns a single T cell receptor (beta chain). V lost 4 bases to trimming and J lost 3 bases, with 10 bases between them. Germline V CDR1 and CDR2: SGHRS, YFSETQ. This CDR3 is 14 amino acids long. The data are from a study of T cell repertoires in aging, cancer and after chemotherapy. Amplification of TCR beta used genomic DNA extracted from peripheral blood. Rearranged V-D-J TRB sequences were amplified with a mixed TRB-A/B primer pool. Using its own MiXCR run on the multiplex PCR reads, TCRdb lists one record per CDR3 protein. The table has roughly 15,000 distinct CDR3 sequences, roughly half seen once.

The clonotype comes from a human donor in good health. Sequences were obtained from blood. This chain uses TRBV5-1 with TRBJ2-2, with D hard to call. CDR3 DNA: TGCGCCAGCAGCCCAAAGGTTGACACCGGGGAGCTGTTTTTT. Its protein product is CASSPKVDTGELFF.